A selection of T cell receptor beta chains follows, all from one sample in a study of cytomegalovirus exposure and HLA in healthy donors. The table came from immunoSEQ multiplex PCR; TCRdb's copy has only in-frame clones and leaves some out. The table lists fewer than 180,000 clones, around 60% of them singletons. Sequencing used PBMCs. These TCRs come from a woman aged 55-69 years in good health and CMV-seropositive. The CDR3 runs from the conserved cysteine through the conserved F or W. A D gene is named only where the DNA matches it firmly. Where a row states a size, it is once, few, many or the class of an expanded clone; other rows omit it.

CDR3nt: TGTGCCAGCCAATCCGGCGGAGTAAATGAAAAACTGTTTTTT; CDR3aa: CASQSGGVNEKLFF; abundance: .; v_gene: TRBV7-2; d_gene: .; j_gene: TRBJ1-4
CDR3nt: TGTGCCAGCATCTGGGGGCAGGGGGCATTGGAGACCCAGTACTTC; CDR3aa: CASIWGQGALETQYF; abundance: .; v_gene: TRBV7-6; d_gene: TRBD1; j_gene: TRBJ2-5
CDR3nt: TGTGCCAGCAGGACGGACAGCCCAAAAGCTTTCTTT; CDR3aa: CASRTDSPKAFF; abundance: .; v_gene: TRBV6-6; d_gene: .; j_gene: TRBJ1-1
CDR3nt: TGTGCCAGCAGGGACAGGGCGAACTCTGGGGCCAACGTCCTGACTTTC; CDR3aa: CASRDRANSGANVLTF; abundance: many; v_gene: TRBV11-2; d_gene: TRBD1; j_gene: TRBJ2-6
CDR3nt: TGTGCCTGGAGTGTGGCCCCGGGGGGCTGGGAGACCCAGTACTTC; CDR3aa: CAWSVAPGGWETQYF; abundance: .; v_gene: TRBV30; d_gene: .; j_gene: TRBJ2-5
CDR3nt: TGCGCCAGCAGCCAAGAACGTTCGAGCGCCGATACGCAGTATTTT; CDR3aa: CASSQERSSADTQYF; abundance: .; v_gene: TRBV4-1; d_gene: .; j_gene: TRBJ2-3
CDR3nt: TGTGCCAGCAGTAGATCCGGACAGGGTAACTATGGCTACACCTTC; CDR3aa: CASSRSGQGNYGYTF; abundance: .; v_gene: TRBV25-1; d_gene: TRBD1; j_gene: TRBJ1-2
CDR3nt: TGTGCCAGCAGCTTAGATCAGGGTCGCAGTGGCTACACCTTC; CDR3aa: CASSLDQGRSGYTF; abundance: .; v_gene: TRBV7-2; d_gene: .; j_gene: TRBJ1-2
CDR3nt: TGTGCCTGGAGTGTACGGGGAAATAGCAATCAGCCCCAGCATTTT; CDR3aa: CAWSVRGNSNQPQHF; abundance: .; v_gene: TRBV30; d_gene: .; j_gene: TRBJ1-5
CDR3nt: TGTGCCAGCAGTTTACCACAGGGGGATGGCTACACCTTC; CDR3aa: CASSLPQGDGYTF; abundance: few; v_gene: TRBV28; d_gene: TRBD1; j_gene: TRBJ1-2
CDR3nt: TGTGCCAGCAGTGATATTACTAGCGGTAACAGGCAGCAGTACTTC; CDR3aa: CASSDITSGNRQQYF; abundance: .; v_gene: TRBV2; d_gene: TRBD2; j_gene: TRBJ2-7
CDR3nt: TGCGCCAGCAGCTTGGTAATGCGGGAGGGCATATATGAGCAGTTCTTC; CDR3aa: CASSLVMREGIYEQFF; abundance: .; v_gene: TRBV5-1; d_gene: TRBD2; j_gene: TRBJ2-1
CDR3nt: TGCGCCAGCAGCTCCCCCCCGGGACAGGGGGCGTGGGATGGTTACGAGCAGTACTTC; CDR3aa: CASSSPPGQGAWDGYEQYF; abundance: .; v_gene: TRBV5-1; d_gene: TRBD1; j_gene: TRBJ2-7
CDR3nt: TGTGCCTTAAAGAGGCAGGGAAACACTGAAGCTTTCTTT; CDR3aa: CALKRQGNTEAFF; abundance: .; v_gene: TRBV28; d_gene: .; j_gene: TRBJ1-1
CDR3nt: TGTGCCAGCAGCGTAGGTAGCGGGAGGGATGAGCAGTTCTTC; CDR3aa: CASSVGSGRDEQFF; abundance: few; v_gene: TRBV9; d_gene: TRBD2; j_gene: TRBJ2-1
CDR3nt: TGTGCCAGCAGCTTCACAACCGGGACTACGAACTATGGCTACACCTTC; CDR3aa: CASSFTTGTTNYGYTF; abundance: few; v_gene: TRBV7-9; d_gene: .; j_gene: TRBJ1-2
CDR3nt: TGTGCCTGGAGCGACAGGATCTATGGCTACACCTTC; CDR3aa: CAWSDRIYGYTF; abundance: .; v_gene: TRBV30; d_gene: .; j_gene: TRBJ1-2
CDR3nt: TGCAGCGCGAGGCAGGGGCGCGGCTACACCTTC; CDR3aa: CSARQGRGYTF; abundance: few; v_gene: TRBV29-1; d_gene: .; j_gene: TRBJ1-2
CDR3nt: TGTGCCAGCAGCTCGTCTCGGGACTGTTCCTACGAGCAGTACTTC; CDR3aa: CASSSSRDCSYEQYF; abundance: .; v_gene: TRBV7-4; d_gene: .; j_gene: TRBJ2-7
CDR3nt: TGTGCCATCAGACCCCGGACTGCCCTAAGCACAGATACGCAGTATTTT; CDR3aa: CAIRPRTALSTDTQYF; abundance: .; v_gene: TRBV10-3; d_gene: .; j_gene: TRBJ2-3
CDR3nt: TGTGCCAGCAGCCTAACAGGGGCGGTGAACACTGAAGCTTTCTTT; CDR3aa: CASSLTGAVNTEAFF; abundance: .; v_gene: TRBV7-9; d_gene: TRBD1; j_gene: TRBJ1-1
CDR3nt: TGTGCCAGCTCACCGGTACCGGGAGGGCCTAATGAGCAGTTCTTC; CDR3aa: CASSPVPGGPNEQFF; abundance: few; v_gene: TRBV18; d_gene: TRBD2; j_gene: TRBJ2-1
CDR3nt: TGTGCCAGTAGTATCCGGGGGGGCTCTGGGGCCAACGTCCTGACTTTC; CDR3aa: CASSIRGGSGANVLTF; abundance: few; v_gene: TRBV19; d_gene: TRBD2; j_gene: TRBJ2-6
CDR3nt: TGTGCCAGCAGCATCTCGGACACCTATGGCTACACCTTC; CDR3aa: CASSISDTYGYTF; abundance: few; v_gene: TRBV28; d_gene: .; j_gene: TRBJ1-2
CDR3nt: TGTGCCAGCAGCTTAGCTCACAGGGCTTCTTATGGCTACACCTTC; CDR3aa: CASSLAHRASYGYTF; abundance: .; v_gene: TRBV7-2; d_gene: .; j_gene: TRBJ1-2
CDR3nt: TGTGCCAGCAGCACGCTAGCGGGAGGTATCTACAATGAGCAGTTCTTC; CDR3aa: CASSTLAGGIYNEQFF; abundance: .; v_gene: TRBV7-9; d_gene: TRBD2; j_gene: TRBJ2-1
CDR3nt: TGTGCCAGCAGGGCGCCGGGACAAACCTATGGCTACACCTTC; CDR3aa: CASRAPGQTYGYTF; abundance: .; v_gene: TRBV25-1; d_gene: .; j_gene: TRBJ1-2
CDR3nt: TGCGCCAGCAGCTTTCTAGCGCACTCCTACGAGCAGTACTTC; CDR3aa: CASSFLAHSYEQYF; abundance: few; v_gene: TRBV5-1; d_gene: .; j_gene: TRBJ2-7
CDR3nt: TGCGCCAGCAGCTTGGCTCTGAGCTCCTACAATGAGCAGTTCTTC; CDR3aa: CASSLALSSYNEQFF; abundance: .; v_gene: TRBV5-1; d_gene: .; j_gene: TRBJ2-1
CDR3nt: TGTGCCAGCAGTTTATGGCTGACAGGGGCCTATAGCAATCAGCCCCAGCATTTT; CDR3aa: CASSLWLTGAYSNQPQHF; abundance: many; v_gene: TRBV28; d_gene: TRBD1; j_gene: TRBJ1-5
CDR3nt: TGTGCCATCAGCGAATTGGACAGGGGGACTGAAGCTTTCTTT; CDR3aa: CAISELDRGTEAFF; abundance: .; v_gene: TRBV10-3; d_gene: TRBD1; j_gene: TRBJ1-1
CDR3nt: TGTGCCAGCAGACGCGCGACAGGGAGCTCCTATAATTCACCCCTCCACTTT; CDR3aa: CASRRATGSSYNSPLHF; abundance: once; v_gene: TRBV5-8; d_gene: TRBD1; j_gene: TRBJ1-6
CDR3nt: TGTGCCAGCAGGGAGCTGACAGGGCTGAACACTGAAGCTTTCTTT; CDR3aa: CASRELTGLNTEAFF; abundance: .; v_gene: TRBV6-6; d_gene: TRBD1; j_gene: TRBJ1-1
CDR3nt: TGTGCCAGCTCAACGCCGGGACACACCACAGATACGCAGTATTTT; CDR3aa: CASSTPGHTTDTQYF; abundance: .; v_gene: TRBV6-6; d_gene: .; j_gene: TRBJ2-3
CDR3nt: TGTGCCAGCAGCCAAGGAGGGGACTTTTCCTACAATGAGCAGTTCTTC; CDR3aa: CASSQGGDFSYNEQFF; abundance: .; v_gene: TRBV4-2; d_gene: .; j_gene: TRBJ2-1
CDR3nt: TGTGCCAGCAGTACCGGACTTGCCTACGAGCAGTACTTC; CDR3aa: CASSTGLAYEQYF; abundance: .; v_gene: TRBV6-1; d_gene: .; j_gene: TRBJ2-7
CDR3nt: TGTGCCAGCAGCTTCTTATCTGGACAGGGGCCCTACGAGCAGTACTTC; CDR3aa: CASSFLSGQGPYEQYF; abundance: .; v_gene: TRBV11-2; d_gene: TRBD1; j_gene: TRBJ2-7
CDR3nt: TGTGCCAGCAGTAGTACAGGGGCAAGGCGAGAGACCCAGTACTTC; CDR3aa: CASSSTGARRETQYF; abundance: once; v_gene: TRBV2; d_gene: TRBD1; j_gene: TRBJ2-5
CDR3nt: TGTGCCAGCAGAGGGACAGAATTTGGCTACACCTTC; CDR3aa: CASRGTEFGYTF; abundance: .; v_gene: TRBV28; d_gene: TRBD1; j_gene: TRBJ1-2
CDR3nt: TGTGCCAGCAGCAAGGGACAGGGAATCAATCAGCCCCAGCATTTT; CDR3aa: CASSKGQGINQPQHF; abundance: .; v_gene: TRBV12-1; d_gene: .; j_gene: TRBJ1-5
CDR3nt: TGTGCCAGCAGCTCTCAGGGCCCGAACACTGAAGCTTTCTTT; CDR3aa: CASSSQGPNTEAFF; abundance: .; v_gene: TRBV11-2; d_gene: .; j_gene: TRBJ1-1
CDR3nt: TGTGCCAGCAGCTTAGGGGACAGGGATTCCTACAATGAGCAGTTCTTC; CDR3aa: CASSLGDRDSYNEQFF; abundance: .; v_gene: TRBV7-9; d_gene: TRBD1; j_gene: TRBJ2-1
CDR3nt: TGTGCCAGCAGCTCCGAGGGGGCTGAGCAGTTCTTC; CDR3aa: CASSSEGAEQFF; abundance: few; v_gene: TRBV7-2; d_gene: TRBD1; j_gene: TRBJ2-1
CDR3nt: TGTGCCAGCAGTCCCCCGGGACAGGGGGCAATCGGGGAGCTGTTTTTT; CDR3aa: CASSPPGQGAIGELFF; abundance: once; v_gene: TRBV5-4; d_gene: TRBD1; j_gene: TRBJ2-2
CDR3nt: TGCAGCGCTCGGACTAGCGGGGGTGGGGGGACCGGGGAGCTGTTTTTT; CDR3aa: CSARTSGGGGTGELFF; abundance: .; v_gene: TRBV29-1; d_gene: TRBD2; j_gene: TRBJ2-2
CDR3nt: TGTGCCAGCAGTGAATCGAGGACTAGCGGCTCCTACGAGCAGTACTTC; CDR3aa: CASSESRTSGSYEQYF; abundance: few; v_gene: TRBV25-1; d_gene: TRBD2; j_gene: TRBJ2-7
CDR3nt: TGTGCCTGGAGTGTTAATAGCAATCAGCCCCAGCATTTT; CDR3aa: CAWSVNSNQPQHF; abundance: .; v_gene: TRBV30; d_gene: .; j_gene: TRBJ1-5
CDR3nt: TGTGCCAGCAGCCCCTCTCCGGGACAGGGGGCCCATGGCTACACCTTC; CDR3aa: CASSPSPGQGAHGYTF; abundance: few; v_gene: TRBV28; d_gene: TRBD1; j_gene: TRBJ1-2
CDR3nt: TGTGCCACCAGCAGCCGCTCAGGGGGCTTGGACACCGGGGAGCTGTTTTTT; CDR3aa: CATSSRSGGLDTGELFF; abundance: .; v_gene: TRBV15; d_gene: TRBD1; j_gene: TRBJ2-2
CDR3nt: TGCGCCAGCAGCCCCGACAGCACGAACACTGAAGCTTTCTTT; CDR3aa: CASSPDSTNTEAFF; abundance: once; v_gene: TRBV4-1; d_gene: .; j_gene: TRBJ1-1
CDR3nt: TGTGCCAGCAGCCAGTTTATAAGCGGGAGCCACGAGCAGTACTTC; CDR3aa: CASSQFISGSHEQYF; abundance: .; v_gene: TRBV14; d_gene: TRBD2; j_gene: TRBJ2-7
CDR3nt: TGTGCCAGCAGCGGACAGGGGTTTTTCACCGGGGAGCTGTTTTTT; CDR3aa: CASSGQGFFTGELFF; abundance: few; v_gene: TRBV9; d_gene: TRBD1; j_gene: TRBJ2-2
CDR3nt: TGTGCCAGCAGCTTAGCGGTGGAGACCTCTGGGGCCAACGTCCTGACTTTC; CDR3aa: CASSLAVETSGANVLTF; abundance: .; v_gene: TRBV7-2; d_gene: .; j_gene: TRBJ2-6
CDR3nt: TGTGCCAGCAGCTTTCAGACTAGCGGGAGTACCGGGACCTACGAGCAGTACTTC; CDR3aa: CASSFQTSGSTGTYEQYF; abundance: .; v_gene: TRBV11-1; d_gene: TRBD2; j_gene: TRBJ2-7
CDR3nt: TGTGCCAGCAGTCTAGCGGGAGGGCCGGTTGAGCAGTTCTTC; CDR3aa: CASSLAGGPVEQFF; abundance: .; v_gene: TRBV6-5; d_gene: TRBD2; j_gene: TRBJ2-1